This T cell receptor (beta chain) was found in a study of blood T cell repertoires in COVID-19. Here immunoSEQ multiplex PCR was the method, and the copy in TCRdb shows in-frame clones only, minus some. The sample holds about 280,000 clones, about 90% seen once. Trimming cost V 1 base and J 5 bases; bases outside gene matches: 9. Per germline, CDR1 SGHRS and CDR2 YFSETQ. The CDR3 loop spans 15 amino acids. The origin of this receptor is a woman between 18 and 30 years old with acute COVID-19. V usage is TRBV5-1 and J usage is TRBJ2-7; 7 bases align to TRBD1. Specimen: PBMCs or T cells enriched from blood (not recorded which). DNA of the CDR3: TGCGCCAGCAGCTTGAATCCCGACAGGGTCCACGAGCAGTACTTC. This translates into CASSLNPDRVHEQYF. Drawing the rest from reference TRBV5-1 and TRBJ2-7, the complete variable domain is KAGVTQTPRYLIKTRGQQVTLSCSPISGHRSVSWYQQTPGQGLQFLFEYFSETQRNKGNFPGRFSGRQFSNSRSEMNVSTLELGDSALYLCASSLNPDRVHEQYFGPGTRLTVT.